This TCR beta chain was recorded in a study of blood T cell repertoires in COVID-19. Two negative PCRs, clearance, or symptom resolution had been documented for recovered Cohort 3 donors. After removal of 0 bases from V and 0 bases from J, the junction contained 10 bases not matched to a gene. CDR1 and CDR2 from the germline V gene are SGHNT and YENEEA. The CDR3 covers 18 residues. Data came from immunoSEQ multiplex PCR; TCRdb stores just in-frame clones and leaves some out. The sample consists of over 200,000 clones, approximately 90% of them appearing once. The TCR comes from a man younger than 40 who had recovered from COVID-19. Material: PBMCs or T cells enriched from blood (not recorded which). The rearrangement joins TRBV11-3 to TRBJ2-5; 7 positions agree with TRBD1. The CDR3 DNA follows: TGTGCCAGCAGCTTAGACCAGACAGGGAAGAGGGACCAAGAGACCCAGTACTTC. Translating it yields CASSLDQTGKRDQETQYF.